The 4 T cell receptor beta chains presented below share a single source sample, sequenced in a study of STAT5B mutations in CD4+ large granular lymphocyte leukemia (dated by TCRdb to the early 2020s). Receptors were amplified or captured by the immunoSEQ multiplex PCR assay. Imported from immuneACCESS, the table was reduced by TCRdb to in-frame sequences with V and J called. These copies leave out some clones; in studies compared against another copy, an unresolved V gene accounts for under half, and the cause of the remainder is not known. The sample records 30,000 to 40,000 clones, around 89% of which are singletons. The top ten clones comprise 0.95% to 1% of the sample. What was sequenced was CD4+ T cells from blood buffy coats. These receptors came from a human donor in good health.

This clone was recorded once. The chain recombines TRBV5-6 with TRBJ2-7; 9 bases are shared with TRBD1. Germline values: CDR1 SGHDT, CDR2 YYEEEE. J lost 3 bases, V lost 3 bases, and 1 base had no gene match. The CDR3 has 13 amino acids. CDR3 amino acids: CASSWGQGYEQYF. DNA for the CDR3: TGTGCCAGCAGCTGGGGACAGGGCTACGAGCAGTACTTC. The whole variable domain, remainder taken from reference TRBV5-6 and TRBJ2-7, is DAGVTQSPTHLIKTRGQQVTLRCSPKSGHDTVSWYQQALGQGPQFIFQYYEEEERQRGNFPDRFSGHQFPNYSSELNVNALLLGDSALYLCASSWGQGYEQYFGPGTRLTVT.

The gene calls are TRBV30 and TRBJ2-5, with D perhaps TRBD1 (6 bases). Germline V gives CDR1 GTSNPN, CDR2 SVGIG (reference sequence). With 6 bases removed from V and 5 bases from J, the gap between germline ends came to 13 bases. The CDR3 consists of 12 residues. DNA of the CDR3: TGTGCCTGCGGTCGACAGGCGGAGACCCAGTACTTC. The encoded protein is CACGRQAETQYF.

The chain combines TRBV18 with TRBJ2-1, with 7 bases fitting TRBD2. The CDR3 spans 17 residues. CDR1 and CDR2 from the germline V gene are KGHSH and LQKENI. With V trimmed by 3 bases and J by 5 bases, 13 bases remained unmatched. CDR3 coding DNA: TGTGCCAGCTCACCCCCAGTTAGTAGCGGGCGCGACAATGAGCAGTTCTTC. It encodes CASSPPVSSGRDNEQFF.

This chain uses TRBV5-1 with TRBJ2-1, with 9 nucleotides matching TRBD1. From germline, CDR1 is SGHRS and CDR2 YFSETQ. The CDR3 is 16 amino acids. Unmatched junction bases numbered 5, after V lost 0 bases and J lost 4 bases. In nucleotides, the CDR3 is TGCGCCAGCAGCTTGGAACCGGGACAGGGATACAATGAGCAGTTCTTC. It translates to CASSLEPGQGYNEQFF.